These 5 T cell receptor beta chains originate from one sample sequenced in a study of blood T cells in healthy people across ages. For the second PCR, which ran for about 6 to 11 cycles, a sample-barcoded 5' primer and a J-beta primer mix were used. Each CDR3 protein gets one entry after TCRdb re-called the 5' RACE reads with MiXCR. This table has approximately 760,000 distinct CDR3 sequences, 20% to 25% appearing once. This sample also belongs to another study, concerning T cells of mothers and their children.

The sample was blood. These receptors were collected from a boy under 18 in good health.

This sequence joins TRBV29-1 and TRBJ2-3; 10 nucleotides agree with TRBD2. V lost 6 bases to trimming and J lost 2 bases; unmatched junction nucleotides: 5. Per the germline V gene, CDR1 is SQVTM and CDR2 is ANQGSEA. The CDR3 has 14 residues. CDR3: CSVRGTSDTDTQYF. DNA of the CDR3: TGCAGCGTGAGGGGGACTAGCGACACAGATACGCAGTATTTT.

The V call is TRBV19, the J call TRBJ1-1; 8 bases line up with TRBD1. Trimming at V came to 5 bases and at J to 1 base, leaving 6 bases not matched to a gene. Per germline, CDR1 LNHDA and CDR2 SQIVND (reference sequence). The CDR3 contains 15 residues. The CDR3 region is CASSSIGTGNTEAFF. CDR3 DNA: TGTGCCAGTAGTTCTATAGGGACAGGGAACACTGAAGCTTTCTTT.

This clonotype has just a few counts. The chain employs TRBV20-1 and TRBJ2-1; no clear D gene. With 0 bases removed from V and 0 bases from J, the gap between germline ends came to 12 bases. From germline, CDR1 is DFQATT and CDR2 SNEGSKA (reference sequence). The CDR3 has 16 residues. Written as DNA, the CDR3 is TGCAGTGCTAGAGATATAAGCAGAAGCTCCTACAATGAGCAGTTCTTC. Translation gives CSARDISRSSYNEQFF.

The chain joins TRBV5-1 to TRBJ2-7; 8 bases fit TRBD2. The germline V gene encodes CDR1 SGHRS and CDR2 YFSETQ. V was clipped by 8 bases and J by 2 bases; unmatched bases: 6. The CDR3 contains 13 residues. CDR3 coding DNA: TGCGCCAGTCAAATTAGCGGGGCCTACGAGCAGTACTTC. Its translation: CASQISGAYEQYF.

CDR3 DNA: TGTGCCAGCAGCGGGGGACTAGCGGTAAAAGAGACCCAGTACTTC. It yields the protein CASSGGLAVKETQYF. This sequence joins TRBV11-2 and TRBJ2-5, with 11 bases fitting TRBD2. Germline V gene data show CDR1 as SGHAT and CDR2 as FQNNGV. The CDR3 length is 15 residues. V shed 5 bases, J shed 3 bases, and the junction held 5 bases outside the gene matches. The full variable domain, in which reference TRBV11-2 and TRBJ2-5 provide the parts outside the CDR3, is EAGVAQSPRYKIIEKRQSVAFWCNPISGHATLYWYQQILGQGPKLLIQFQNNGVVDDSQLPKDRFSAERLKGVDSTLKIQPAKLEDSAVYLCASSGGLAVKETQYFGPGTRLLVL.